Included here is one T cell receptor beta chain sequence, with context. What it binds is not known. This sample is drawn from a study of graft-versus-host responses after intestinal transplantation. Background on the study: Multivisceral, liver-intestinal, or isolated intestinal transplants were given to recipients. Every recipient underwent anti-thymocyte globulin induction, then tacrolimus and steroids for roughly 3 years. Broader study findings: Across patients carrying graft-donor T cell macrochimerism, allografts held high graft-versus-host to host-versus-graft clonal ratios.

The protocol was immunoSEQ multiplex PCR, while the TCRdb copy is restricted to in-frame clones and leaves out a portion. This sample has fewer than 95,000 clones, with just under 95% found just once. There are 17 residues in the CDR3. In germline, CDR1 is LGHNA, CDR2 YSLEER. V trimming: 0 bases; J trimming: 4 bases; junction bases outside the gene matches: 7. The sample was unstimulated CD8+ T cells sorted from spleen or lymph node cells, taken before transplant. The chain has TRBV4-3 and TRBJ1-4; 8 bases fit TRBD1. This receptor was taken from a human donor who was the organ donor for an intestinal transplant. The CDR3 region has the DNA TGCGCCAGCAGCCAAGATCCCCCGGGACAGGTTAATGAAAAACTGTTTTTT. Residues: CASSQDPPGQVNEKLFF.